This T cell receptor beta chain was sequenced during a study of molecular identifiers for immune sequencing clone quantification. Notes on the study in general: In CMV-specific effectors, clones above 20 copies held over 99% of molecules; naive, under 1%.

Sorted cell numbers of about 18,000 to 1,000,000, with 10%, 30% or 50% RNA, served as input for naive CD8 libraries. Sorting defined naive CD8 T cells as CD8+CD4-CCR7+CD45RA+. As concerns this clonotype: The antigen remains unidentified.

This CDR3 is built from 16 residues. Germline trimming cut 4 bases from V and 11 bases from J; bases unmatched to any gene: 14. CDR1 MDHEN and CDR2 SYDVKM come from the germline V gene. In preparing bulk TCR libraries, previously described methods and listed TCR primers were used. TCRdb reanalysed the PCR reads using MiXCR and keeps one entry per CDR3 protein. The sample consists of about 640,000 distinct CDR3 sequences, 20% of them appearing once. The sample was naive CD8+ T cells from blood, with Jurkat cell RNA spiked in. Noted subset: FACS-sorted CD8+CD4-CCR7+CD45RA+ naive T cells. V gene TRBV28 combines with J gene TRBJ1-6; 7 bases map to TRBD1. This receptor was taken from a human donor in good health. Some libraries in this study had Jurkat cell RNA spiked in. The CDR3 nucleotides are TGTGCCAGCAGTTATTGGGTAGGGGGCCTAGTGACACCCCTCCACTTT. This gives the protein CASSYWVGGLVTPLHF. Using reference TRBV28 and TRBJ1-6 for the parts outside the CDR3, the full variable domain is DVKVTQSSRYLVKRTGEKVFLECVQDMDHENMFWYRQDPGLGLRLIYFSYDVKMKEKGDIPEGYSVSREKKERFSLILESASTNQTSMYLCASSYWVGGLVTPLHFGNGTRLTVT.